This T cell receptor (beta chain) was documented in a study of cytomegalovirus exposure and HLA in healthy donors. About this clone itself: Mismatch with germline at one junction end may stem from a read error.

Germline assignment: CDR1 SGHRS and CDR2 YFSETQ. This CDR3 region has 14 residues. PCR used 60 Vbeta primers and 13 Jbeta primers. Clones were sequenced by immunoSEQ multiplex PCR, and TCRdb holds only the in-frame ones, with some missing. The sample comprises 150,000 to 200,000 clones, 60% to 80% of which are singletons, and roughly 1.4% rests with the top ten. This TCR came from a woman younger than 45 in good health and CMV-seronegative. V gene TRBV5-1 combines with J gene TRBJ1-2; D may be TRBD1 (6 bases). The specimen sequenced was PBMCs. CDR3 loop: CTSKEGTIAHGYTF. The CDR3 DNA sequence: TGCACCAGCAAAGAGGGGACAATTGCACACGGCTACACCTTC.